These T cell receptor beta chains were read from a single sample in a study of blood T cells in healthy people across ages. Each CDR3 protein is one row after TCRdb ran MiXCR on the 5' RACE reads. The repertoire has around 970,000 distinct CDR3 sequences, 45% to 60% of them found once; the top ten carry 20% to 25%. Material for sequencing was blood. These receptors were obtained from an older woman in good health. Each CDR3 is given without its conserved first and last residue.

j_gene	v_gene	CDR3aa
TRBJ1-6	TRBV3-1	ASSQLQINSPLH
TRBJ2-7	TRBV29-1	SVEGTDSYEQY
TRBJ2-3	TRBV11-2	ASSLGWGRHTDTQY
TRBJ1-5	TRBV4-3	ASSQVRGFGTLKH
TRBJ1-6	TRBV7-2	ASSSSAVTSSYNSPLH
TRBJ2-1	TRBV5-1	ASEREYGKEQF
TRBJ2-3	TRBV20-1	SARDFFRLAGRSTDTQY
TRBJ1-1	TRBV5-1	ASSGAGHTEAF
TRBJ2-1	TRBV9	ASSDRTERTYNEQF
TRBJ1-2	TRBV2	ASQSNYGYT
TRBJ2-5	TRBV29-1	SVPGGGETQY
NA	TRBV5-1	ASSLRTEETQF
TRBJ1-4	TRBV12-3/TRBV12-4	ASSLGVLLGELF
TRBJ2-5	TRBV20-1	SAIRLAAGETQY
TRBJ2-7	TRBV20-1	SATRQISYEQY
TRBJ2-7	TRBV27	ASSRTSWAYEQY
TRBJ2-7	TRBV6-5	ASSYSGWGPPGEQY
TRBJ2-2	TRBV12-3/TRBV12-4	ASSFGRTAGELF
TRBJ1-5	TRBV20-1	SARTGGRDQPQH
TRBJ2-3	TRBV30	AWTGIAVRADTQY
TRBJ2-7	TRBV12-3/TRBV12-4	ASTRASSYEQY
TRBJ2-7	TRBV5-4	ASSYRGRSAYEQY
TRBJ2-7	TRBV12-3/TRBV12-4	ASSTVTPGDSYEQY
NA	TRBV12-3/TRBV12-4	ASTRVLGGEQY
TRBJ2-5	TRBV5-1	ASRVQPQGRGETQY
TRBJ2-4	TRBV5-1	ASSQSPNIQY
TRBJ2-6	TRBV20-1	SAADRASGANVLT
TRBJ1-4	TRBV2	ASSGQSATNEKLF
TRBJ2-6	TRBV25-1	ASSADRDPGANVLT
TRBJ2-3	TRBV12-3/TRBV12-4	ASSLAPSHTQY
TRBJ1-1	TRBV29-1	SVEAGGTEAF
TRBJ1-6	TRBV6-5	ASSRSRDSPLH
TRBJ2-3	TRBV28	ASSTPGLAGTDTQY
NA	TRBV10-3	AISESGEGTYEQY
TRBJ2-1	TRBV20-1	SAHYNEQF
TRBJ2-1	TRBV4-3	ASSQVSGTFSYNEQF
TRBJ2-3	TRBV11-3	ASSLDRGLAGGEHTQY
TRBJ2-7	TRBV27	ASSFRRGTITYEQY
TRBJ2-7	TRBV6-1	ASRVGIGYYEQY
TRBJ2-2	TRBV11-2	ASSSGTGLTGELF